One and the same sample provided the 20 T cell receptor beta chains below, sequenced in a study of T cell responses to AZD1222 COVID-19 vaccine. Clones were sequenced by immunoSEQ multiplex PCR, and TCRdb holds only the in-frame ones, with some missing. This table holds 130,000 or so clones, over 90% found once. Sequenced material: peripheral blood, taken on day 0 of AZD1222 vaccination. The receptors stem from an adult in good health.

The chain links TRBV7-3 to TRBJ1-1; no definite D call. Trimming removed 7 bases at V and 11 bases at J, with 14 bases between. This CDR3 comprises 11 residues. Looked up from germline, CDR1 is SGHTA and CDR2 is FQGTGA. The CDR3, as DNA: TGTGCCAGCAACTATCCTGCGAGGGCTTTCTTT. This sequence encodes CASNYPARAFF. Looking up the rest from reference TRBV7-3 and TRBJ1-1 gives the full variable domain: GAGVSQTPSNKVTEKGKYVELRCDPISGHTALYWYRQSLGQGPEFLIYFQGTGAADDSGLPNDRFFAVRPEGSVSTLKIQRTERGDSAVYLCASNYPARAFFGQGTRLTVV.

This clone was found a few times. The J gene is TRBJ2-7, the V gene TRBV14; possible D gene TRBD2, 5 bases. With 4 bases removed from V and 5 bases from J, the gap between germline ends came to 15 bases. The CDR3 has 14 residues. The germline CDR1 and CDR2 sequences are SGHDN and FVKESK. CDR3 sequence (DNA): TGTGCCAGCAGCCTGCGTGGGGAGATCAACGAGCAGTACTTC. This translates into CASSLRGEINEQYF.

The rearrangement joins TRBV21-1 to TRBJ2-5; TRBD2 reflects the table's D call only, with no check against the DNA. TRBV21-1 is termed a pseudogene. The CDR3 consists of 15 residues. The CDR3 region is CASSKGLPVEETQYF. The CDR3 DNA follows: TGTGCCAGCAGCAAGGGACTACCGGTTGAGGAGACCCAGTACTTC.

The sample holds one count of this clone. CDR3 region: CSVEPYRVGEQFF. As DNA, the CDR3 is TGCAGCGTTGAACCGTACAGGGTGGGTGAGCAGTTCTTC. The genes are TRBV29-1 and TRBJ2-1, with D maybe TRBD1 (6 bases). With 2 bases removed from V and 9 bases from J, the gap between germline ends came to 14 bases. The CDR3 sequence is 13 residues long. The germline V gene encodes CDR1 SQVTM and CDR2 ANQGSEA.

The DNA for the CDR3 is TGTGCCAGCAGCCGGAGGGGGGAAAAACTGTTTTTT. Translated, it gives CASSRRGEKLFF. The chain joins TRBV3-1 (or the pseudogene TRBV3-2) to TRBJ1-4, with TRBD1 as a possible D gene (6 bases). Trimming removed 4 bases from V and 8 bases from J, with 8 bases in between. Germline V gives CDR1 LGHDT, CDR2 YNNKEL (reference sequence). The CDR3 loop spans 12 amino acids.

This rearrangement joins TRBV11-2 to TRBJ1-2; D is undetermined. This CDR3 has 13 residues. The V end lost 3 bases, the J end lost 4 bases, and 9 bases lay between the germline ends. Germline V CDR1 and CDR2: SGHAT, FQNNGV. The CDR3 coding sequence is TGTGCCAGCAGCTTTGGACGGGGCTATGGCTACACCTTC. Protein product: CASSFGRGYGYTF.

This clone has only a few counts. The chain couples TRBV29-1 to TRBJ1-5; D may be TRBD1 (6 bases). CDR3 length: 15 amino acids. Germline V gene sequence: CDR1 SQVTM, CDR2 ANQGSEA. V was shortened by 6 bases and J by 1 base, with 16 bases between the two germline ends. The CDR3 DNA reads TGCAGCGTCCTAAAGGGGGTTAGGAGCAATCAGCCCCAGCATTTT. Protein sequence: CSVLKGVRSNQPQHF.

The chain carries TRBV7-9 and TRBJ2-7, with TRBD1 matching 9 bases. Unmatched junction bases numbered 17, after V lost 7 bases and J lost 7 bases. The CDR3 extends over 16 amino acids. Germline V gene data show CDR1 as SEHNR and CDR2 as FQNEAQ (reference sequence). CDR3 coding DNA: TGTGCCAGCACCCTAGGGGCTGGGACAGGGCCAGGGGAGCAGTACTTC. This sequence encodes CASTLGAGTGPGEQYF.

This clone was detected only a few times. The chain combines TRBV3-1 (or the pseudogene TRBV3-2) with TRBJ2-2; D perhaps matches TRBD2 (5 bases). The CDR3 is made up of 14 amino acids. V lost 7 bases, J lost 1 base, and 10 bases lay in between. Germline CDR1 LGHDT, CDR2 YNNKEL (reference sequence). CDR3 sequence reads: CASTWRRNTGELFF. In DNA, the CDR3 is TGTGCCAGCACCTGGAGGCGGAACACCGGGGAGCTGTTTTTT.

This chain links TRBV3-1 (or the pseudogene TRBV3-2) with TRBJ2-7, with D maybe TRBD1 (7 bases). Trimming removed 10 bases at V and 1 base at J, with 14 bases between. CDR1 LGHDT and CDR2 YNNKEL come from the germline V gene (reference sequence). This CDR3 is built from 13 residues. The CDR3 DNA sequence: TGTGCCACCTCCTCAGGGGGGTCCTACGAGCAGTACTTC. As protein: CATSSGGSYEQYF.

This clone occurred once. The rearrangement joins TRBV2 to TRBJ2-3; D possibly corresponds to TRBD2 (5 bases). CDR3 length equals 15 residues. Trimming removed 3 bases at V and 2 bases at J, with 12 bases between. Germline V gives CDR1 SNHLY, CDR2 FYNNEI. Here the CDR3 reads CASSEVPRVTDTQYF. In DNA form, the CDR3 reads TGTGCCAGCAGTGAGGTTCCGCGGGTCACAGATACGCAGTATTTT.

The chain combines TRBV15 with TRBJ1-2, with D hard to call. Trimming pared 4 bases from V and 6 bases from J, leaving 3 bases between. Germline assignment: CDR1 LNHNV and CDR2 YYDKDF (reference sequence). The CDR3 is made up of 10 amino acids. The CDR3 DNA follows: TGTGCCACCAGCATGGATGGCTACACCTTC. It encodes CATSMDGYTF.

This chain joins TRBV24-1 and TRBJ2-7, with no clear D. There are 9 residues in the CDR3. Per the germline V gene, CDR1 is KGHDR and CDR2 is SFDVKD. Trimming pared 9 bases from V and 7 bases from J, leaving 6 bases between. CDR3 region: CATSEEQYF. CDR3 DNA sequence: TGTGCCACCTCCGAGGAGCAGTACTTC.

The chain employs TRBV21-1 and TRBJ2-7; TRBD1 is the table's D call and was not checked against the DNA. TRBV21-1 counts as a pseudogene. The CDR3 runs 16 residues. The CDR3 coding sequence is TGTGCCAGCAGCCAGGACAGGGGACGATGGGCGTGCGAGCAGTACTTC. This translates into CASSQDRGRWACEQYF.

V and J are TRBV10-3 and TRBJ2-7; 10 bases line up with TRBD2. This CDR3 is built from 14 residues. Germline loops: CDR1 ENHRY, CDR2 SYGVKD. The junction had 1 base not matched to a gene; V was cut back by 5 bases and J by 0 bases. The CDR3: CAISPSGSSYEQYF. The CDR3 bases are TGTGCCATCAGTCCTAGCGGGAGCTCCTACGAGCAGTACTTC.

The V and J genes are TRBV28 and TRBJ2-3; perhaps TRBD2 as D (5 bases). Germline V lookup: CDR1 MDHEN, CDR2 SYDVKM. Trimming pared 4 bases from V and 3 bases from J, leaving 20 bases between. This CDR3 spans 17 amino acids. CDR3 sequence (DNA): TGTGCCAGCAGTTCCCGAGGAGCGGAGAAGTCTACAGATACGCAGTATTTT. Residues: CASSSRGAEKSTDTQYF.

The V gene is TRBV7-2, the J gene TRBJ1-2; 7 bases line up with TRBD1. The germline gives CDR1 SGHTA, CDR2 FQGNSA. There are 13 residues in the CDR3. Trimming removed 5 bases from V and 8 bases from J; junction bases left unmatched: 8. CDR3: CASSPKTGVGYTF. CDR3 nucleotides: TGTGCCAGCAGCCCCAAAACAGGGGTCGGCTACACCTTC.

The rearrangement uses TRBV7-2 and TRBJ2-7; D possibly corresponds to TRBD1 (6 bases). This CDR3 contains 15 residues. Germline CDR1 reads SGHTA; CDR2 reads FQGNSA. Trimming shortened V by 3 bases and J by 5 bases, and 17 bases separated the two germline ends. Here the CDR3 reads CASSLGHLTSHEQYF. The CDR3 nucleotides are TGTGCCAGCAGCTTGGGACACCTGACGAGCCACGAGCAGTACTTC. Filled out from reference TRBV7-2 and TRBJ2-7, the complete variable domain reads GAGVSQSPSNKVTEKGKDVELRCDPISGHTALYWYRQSLGQGLEFLIYFQGNSAPDKSGLPSDRFSAERTGGSVSTLTIQRTQQEDSAVYLCASSLGHLTSHEQYFGPGTRLTVT.

The chain employs TRBV19 and TRBJ1-4; tentative D call: TRBD1 (5 bases). The V gene lost 5 bases and the J gene lost 1 base, with 14 bases spanning the gap. The CDR3 has 16 residues. The germline V gene has CDR1 LNHDA and CDR2 SQIVND (reference sequence). The CDR3 here is CASSLPGLKTNEKLFF. The CDR3 DNA sequence: TGTGCCAGTAGTCTCCCGGGACTAAAAACTAATGAAAAACTGTTTTTT.

The chain couples TRBV2 to TRBJ2-2; 7 positions match TRBD1. There are 13 residues in the CDR3. CDR1 SNHLY and CDR2 FYNNEI come from the germline V gene. After removal of 6 bases from V and 5 bases from J, the junction contained 3 bases not matched to a gene. The CDR3 loop is CASSLQGTGELFF. DNA for the CDR3: TGTGCCAGCAGCTTACAGGGGACCGGGGAGCTGTTTTTT.